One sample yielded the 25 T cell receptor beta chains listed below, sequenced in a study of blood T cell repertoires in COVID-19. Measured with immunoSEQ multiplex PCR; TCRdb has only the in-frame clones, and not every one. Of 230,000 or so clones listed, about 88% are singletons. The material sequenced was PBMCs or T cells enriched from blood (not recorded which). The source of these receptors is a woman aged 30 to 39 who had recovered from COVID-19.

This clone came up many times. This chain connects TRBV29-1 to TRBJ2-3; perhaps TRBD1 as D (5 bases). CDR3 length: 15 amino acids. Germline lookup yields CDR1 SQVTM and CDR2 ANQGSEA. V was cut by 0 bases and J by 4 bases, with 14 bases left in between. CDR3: CSVEDLRVGSDTQYF. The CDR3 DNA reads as TGCAGCGTTGAAGATCTCAGGGTAGGGTCAGATACGCAGTATTTT.

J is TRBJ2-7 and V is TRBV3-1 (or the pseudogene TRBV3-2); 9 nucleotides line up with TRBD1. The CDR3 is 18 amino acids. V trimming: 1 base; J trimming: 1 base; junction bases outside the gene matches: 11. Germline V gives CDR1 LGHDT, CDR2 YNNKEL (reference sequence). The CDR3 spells CASSQVNRGPVRSYEQYF. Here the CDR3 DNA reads TGTGCCAGCAGCCAAGTGAACAGGGGGCCGGTGAGGTCCTACGAGCAGTACTTC.

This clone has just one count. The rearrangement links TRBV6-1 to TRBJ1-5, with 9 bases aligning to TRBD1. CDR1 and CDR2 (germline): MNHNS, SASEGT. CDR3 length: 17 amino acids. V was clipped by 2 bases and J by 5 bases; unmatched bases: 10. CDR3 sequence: CASSEPGQGFFDQPQHF. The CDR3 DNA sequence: TGTGCCAGCAGTGAACCCGGACAGGGGTTTTTCGATCAGCCCCAGCATTTT.

CDR3 amino acids: CASSHLKSKDRVFNYGYTF. CDR3 nucleotide sequence: TGTGCCAGCAGCCACCTAAAGAGCAAGGACAGGGTATTTAACTATGGCTACACCTTC. The chain joins TRBV14 to TRBJ1-2; 8 nucleotides agree with TRBD1. Germline values: CDR1 SGHDN, CDR2 FVKESK. This CDR3 has 19 amino acids. V gave up 3 bases and J gave up 1 base; unmatched junction bases: 16. Full variable domain (rest looked up from reference TRBV14 and TRBJ1-2): EAGVTQFPSHSVIEKGQTVTLRCDPISGHDNLYWYRRVMGKEIKFLLHFVKESKQDESGMPNNRFLAERTGGTYSTLKVQPAELEDSGVYFCASSHLKSKDRVFNYGYTFGSGTRLTVV.

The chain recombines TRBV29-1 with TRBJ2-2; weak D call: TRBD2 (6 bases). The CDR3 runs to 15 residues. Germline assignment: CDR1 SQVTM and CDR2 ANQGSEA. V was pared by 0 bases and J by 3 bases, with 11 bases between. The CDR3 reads CSVEDQGTYTGELFF. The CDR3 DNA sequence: TGCAGCGTTGAAGATCAAGGGACTTACACCGGGGAGCTGTTTTTT.

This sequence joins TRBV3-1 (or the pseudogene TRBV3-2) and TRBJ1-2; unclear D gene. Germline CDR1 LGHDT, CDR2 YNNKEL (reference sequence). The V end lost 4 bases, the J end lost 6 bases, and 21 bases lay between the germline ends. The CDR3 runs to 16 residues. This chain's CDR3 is CASSPNLPATAHGYTF. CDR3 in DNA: TGTGCCAGCAGCCCTAATCTACCGGCTACAGCCCATGGCTACACCTTC.

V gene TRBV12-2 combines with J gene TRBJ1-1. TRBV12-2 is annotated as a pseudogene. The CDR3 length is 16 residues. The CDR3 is CASRPKAGAWNTEAFF. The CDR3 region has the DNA TGTGCAAGTCGCCCAAAGGCGGGCGCTTGGAACACTGAAGCTTTCTTT.

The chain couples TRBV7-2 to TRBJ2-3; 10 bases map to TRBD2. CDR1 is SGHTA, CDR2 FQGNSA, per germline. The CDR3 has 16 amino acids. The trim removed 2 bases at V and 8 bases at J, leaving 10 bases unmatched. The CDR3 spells CASSLLAGAYRGTQYF. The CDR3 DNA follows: TGTGCCAGCAGCTTACTAGCGGGGGCCTACCGGGGTACGCAGTATTTT.

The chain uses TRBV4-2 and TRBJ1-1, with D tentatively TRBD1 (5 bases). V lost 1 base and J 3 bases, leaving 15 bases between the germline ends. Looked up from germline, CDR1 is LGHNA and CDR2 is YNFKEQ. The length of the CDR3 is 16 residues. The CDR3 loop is CASSQAGLGEDTEAFF. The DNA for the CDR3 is TGTGCCAGCAGCCAAGCGGGGCTGGGGGAGGACACTGAAGCTTTCTTT.

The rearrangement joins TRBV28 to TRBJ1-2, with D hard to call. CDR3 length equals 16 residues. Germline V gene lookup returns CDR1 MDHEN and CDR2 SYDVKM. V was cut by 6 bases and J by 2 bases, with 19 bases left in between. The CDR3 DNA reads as TGTGCCAGCAGGGGAGTCGGCCGAACAGACAACTATGGCTACACCTTC. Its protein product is CASRGVGRTDNYGYTF.

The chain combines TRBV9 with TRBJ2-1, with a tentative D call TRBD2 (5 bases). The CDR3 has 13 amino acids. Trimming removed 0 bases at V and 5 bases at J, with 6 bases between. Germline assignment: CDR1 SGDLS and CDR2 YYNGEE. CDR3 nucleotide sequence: TGTGCCAGCAGCGTAGAGAGGGACAATGAGCAGTTCTTC. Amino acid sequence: CASSVERDNEQFF.

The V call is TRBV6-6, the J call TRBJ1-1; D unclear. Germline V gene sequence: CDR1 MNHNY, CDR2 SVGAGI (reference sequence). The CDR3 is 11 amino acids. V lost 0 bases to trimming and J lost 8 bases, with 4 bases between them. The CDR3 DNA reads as TGTGCCAGCAGTTACTCGGCAGAAGCTTTCTTT. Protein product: CASSYSAEAFF.

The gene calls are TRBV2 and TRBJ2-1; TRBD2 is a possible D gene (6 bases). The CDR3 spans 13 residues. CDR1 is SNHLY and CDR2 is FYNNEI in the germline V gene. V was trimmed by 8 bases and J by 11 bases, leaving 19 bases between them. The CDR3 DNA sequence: TGTGCCAGCCTTCCCCCGGGACTTACTAAGCAGTTCTTC. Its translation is CASLPPGLTKQFF.

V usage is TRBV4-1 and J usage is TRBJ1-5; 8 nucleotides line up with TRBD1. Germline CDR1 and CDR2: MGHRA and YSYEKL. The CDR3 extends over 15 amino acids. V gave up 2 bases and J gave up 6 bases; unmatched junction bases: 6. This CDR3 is CASSQQTDRGQPQHF. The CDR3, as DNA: TGCGCCAGCAGCCAACAGACTGACAGGGGTCAGCCCCAGCATTTT.

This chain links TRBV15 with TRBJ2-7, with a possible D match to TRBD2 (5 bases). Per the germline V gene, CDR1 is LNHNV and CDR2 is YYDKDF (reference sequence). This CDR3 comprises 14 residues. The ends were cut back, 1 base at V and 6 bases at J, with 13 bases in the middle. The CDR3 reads CATSRVRAGGEQYF. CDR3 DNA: TGTGCCACCAGCAGAGTAAGGGCTGGAGGCGAGCAGTACTTC.

The CDR3 coding sequence is TGTGCCAGCAGCCAAGGGGGACAGGGGTCCTACGAGCAGTACTTC. Its translation is CASSQGGQGSYEQYF. The chain joins TRBV4-2 to TRBJ2-7; 10 positions match TRBD1. The germline gives CDR1 LGHNA, CDR2 YNFKEQ. This CDR3 is 15 amino acids long. V lost 1 base and J lost 1; bases outside the gene matches: 1.

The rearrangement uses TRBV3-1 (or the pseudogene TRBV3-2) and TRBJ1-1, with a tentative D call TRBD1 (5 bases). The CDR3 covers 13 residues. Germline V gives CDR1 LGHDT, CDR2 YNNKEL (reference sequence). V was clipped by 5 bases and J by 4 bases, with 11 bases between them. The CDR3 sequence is CASSSRVATEAFF. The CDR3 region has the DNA TGTGCCAGCAGCTCCAGGGTGGCCACTGAAGCTTTCTTT.

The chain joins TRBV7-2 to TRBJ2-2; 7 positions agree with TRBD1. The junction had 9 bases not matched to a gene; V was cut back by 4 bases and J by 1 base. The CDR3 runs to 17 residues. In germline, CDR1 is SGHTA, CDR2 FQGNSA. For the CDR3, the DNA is TGTGCCAGCAGCTCTCAAGCCGGGACAGTGAACACCGGGGAGCTGTTTTTT. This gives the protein CASSSQAGTVNTGELFF. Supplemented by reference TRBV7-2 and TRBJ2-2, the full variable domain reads GAGVSQSPSNKVTEKGKDVELRCDPISGHTALYWYRQSLGQGLEFLIYFQGNSAPDKSGLPSDRFSAERTGGSVSTLTIQRTQQEDSAVYLCASSSQAGTVNTGELFFGEGSRLTVL.

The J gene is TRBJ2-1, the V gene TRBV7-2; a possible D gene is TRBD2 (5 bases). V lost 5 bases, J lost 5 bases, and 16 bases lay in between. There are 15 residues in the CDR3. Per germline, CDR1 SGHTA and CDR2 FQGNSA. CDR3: CASSPPGSVHNEQFF. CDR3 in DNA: TGTGCCAGCAGCCCCCCTGGGAGCGTCCACAATGAGCAGTTCTTC.

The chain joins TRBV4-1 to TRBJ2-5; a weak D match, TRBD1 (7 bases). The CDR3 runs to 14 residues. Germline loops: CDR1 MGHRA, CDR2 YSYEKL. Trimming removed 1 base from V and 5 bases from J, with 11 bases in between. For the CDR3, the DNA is TGCGCCAGCAGCCAAGTTTCAGGGGGGGAGACCCAGTACTTC. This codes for CASSQVSGGETQYF.

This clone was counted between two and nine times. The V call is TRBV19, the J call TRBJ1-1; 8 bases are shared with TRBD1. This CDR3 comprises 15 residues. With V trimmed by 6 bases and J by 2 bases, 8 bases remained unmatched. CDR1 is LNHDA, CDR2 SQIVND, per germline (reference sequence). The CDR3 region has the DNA TGTGCCAGTAGCAACAGGGGGGCCTTCAACACTGAAGCTTTCTTT. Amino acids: CASSNRGAFNTEAFF.

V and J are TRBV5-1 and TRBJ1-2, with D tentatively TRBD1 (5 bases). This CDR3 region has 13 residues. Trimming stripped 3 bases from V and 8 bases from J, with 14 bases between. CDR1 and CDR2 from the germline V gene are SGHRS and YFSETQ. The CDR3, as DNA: TGCGCCAGCAGCTGGACCGGGGGGAGCGGCTACACCTTC. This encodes CASSWTGGSGYTF. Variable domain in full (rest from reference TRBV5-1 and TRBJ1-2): KAGVTQTPRYLIKTRGQQVTLSCSPISGHRSVSWYQQTPGQGLQFLFEYFSETQRNKGNFPGRFSGRQFSNSRSEMNVSTLELGDSALYLCASSWTGGSGYTFGSGTRLTVV.

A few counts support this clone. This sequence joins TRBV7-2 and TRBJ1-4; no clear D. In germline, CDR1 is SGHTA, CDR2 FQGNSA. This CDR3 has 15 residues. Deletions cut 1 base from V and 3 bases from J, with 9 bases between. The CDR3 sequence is CASSLVSFSNEKLFF. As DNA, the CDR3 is TGTGCCAGCAGCTTAGTCTCCTTTTCTAATGAAAAACTGTTTTTT.

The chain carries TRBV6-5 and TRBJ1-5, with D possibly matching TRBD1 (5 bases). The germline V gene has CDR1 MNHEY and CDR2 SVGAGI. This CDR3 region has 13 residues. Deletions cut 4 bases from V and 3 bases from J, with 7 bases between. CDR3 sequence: CASSSQVNQPQHF. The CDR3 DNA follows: TGTGCCAGCAGTTCACAGGTCAATCAGCCCCAGCATTTT.

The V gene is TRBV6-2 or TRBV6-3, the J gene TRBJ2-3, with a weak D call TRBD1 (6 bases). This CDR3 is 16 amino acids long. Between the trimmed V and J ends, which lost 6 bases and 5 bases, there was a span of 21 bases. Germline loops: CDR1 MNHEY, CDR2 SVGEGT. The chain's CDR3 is CASSPPSDRRRDTQYF. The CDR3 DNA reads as TGTGCCAGCAGCCCCCCATCTGACAGGCGGAGAGATACGCAGTATTTT.